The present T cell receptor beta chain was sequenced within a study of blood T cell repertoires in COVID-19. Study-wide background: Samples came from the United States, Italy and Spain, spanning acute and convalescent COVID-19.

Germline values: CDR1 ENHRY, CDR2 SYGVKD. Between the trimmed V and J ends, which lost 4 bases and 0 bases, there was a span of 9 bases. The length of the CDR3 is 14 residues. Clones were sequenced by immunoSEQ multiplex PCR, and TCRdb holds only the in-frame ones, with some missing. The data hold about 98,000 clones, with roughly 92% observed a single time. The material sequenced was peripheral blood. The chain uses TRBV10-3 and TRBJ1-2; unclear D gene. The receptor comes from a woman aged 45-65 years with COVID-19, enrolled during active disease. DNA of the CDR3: TGTGCCATCAGTGGTAGTGATTCTAACTATGGCTACACCTTC. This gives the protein CAISGSDSNYGYTF.